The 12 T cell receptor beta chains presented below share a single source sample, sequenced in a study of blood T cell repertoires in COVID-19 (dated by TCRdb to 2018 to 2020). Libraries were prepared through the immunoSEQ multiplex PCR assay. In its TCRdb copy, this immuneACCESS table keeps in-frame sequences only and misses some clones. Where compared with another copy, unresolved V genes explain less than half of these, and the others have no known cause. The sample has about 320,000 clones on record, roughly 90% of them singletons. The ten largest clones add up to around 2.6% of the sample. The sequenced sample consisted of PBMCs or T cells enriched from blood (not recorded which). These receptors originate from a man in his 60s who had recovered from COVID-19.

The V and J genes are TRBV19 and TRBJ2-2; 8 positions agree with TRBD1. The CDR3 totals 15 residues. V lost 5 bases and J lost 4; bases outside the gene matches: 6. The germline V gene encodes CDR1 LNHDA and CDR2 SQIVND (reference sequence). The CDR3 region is CASSVGQGSTGELFF. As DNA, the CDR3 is TGTGCCAGTAGTGTTGGACAGGGAAGCACCGGGGAGCTGTTTTTT. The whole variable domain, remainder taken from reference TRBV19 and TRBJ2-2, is DGGITQSPKYLFRKEGQNVTLSCEQNLNHDAMYWYRQDPGQGLRLIYYSQIVNDFQKGDIAEGYSVSREKKESFPLTVTSAQKNPTAFYLCASSVGQGSTGELFFGEGSRLTVL.

The CDR3 DNA reads TGTGCCAGCAGCTTAGAGGCCAGCGCCTACGAGCAGTACTTC. Protein product: CASSLEASAYEQYF. The V and J genes are TRBV7-9 and TRBJ2-7; D uncertain. The CDR3 spans 14 residues. CDR1 is SEHNR, CDR2 FQNEAQ, per germline (reference sequence). V was cut by 1 base and J by 2 bases, with 9 bases left in between.

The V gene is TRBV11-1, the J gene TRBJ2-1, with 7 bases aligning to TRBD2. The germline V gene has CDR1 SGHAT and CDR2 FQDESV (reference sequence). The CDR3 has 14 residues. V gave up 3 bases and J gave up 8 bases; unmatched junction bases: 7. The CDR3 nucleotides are TGTGCCAGCAGCTTCGGTTACCGGGAGGATGAGCAGTTCTTC. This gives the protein CASSFGYREDEQFF.

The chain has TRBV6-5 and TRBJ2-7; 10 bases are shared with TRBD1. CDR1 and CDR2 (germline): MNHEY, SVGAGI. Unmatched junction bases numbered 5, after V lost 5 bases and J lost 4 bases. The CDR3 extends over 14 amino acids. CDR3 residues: CASSTDRGLYEQYF. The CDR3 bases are TGTGCCAGCAGTACGGACAGGGGGTTATACGAGCAGTACTTC.

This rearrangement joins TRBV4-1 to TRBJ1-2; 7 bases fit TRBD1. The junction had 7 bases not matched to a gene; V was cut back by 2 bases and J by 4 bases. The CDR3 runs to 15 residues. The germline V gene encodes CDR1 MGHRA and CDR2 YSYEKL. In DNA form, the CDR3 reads TGCGCCAGCAGCCAACAAACAGGGGAGGCCTATGGCTACACCTTC. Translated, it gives CASSQQTGEAYGYTF.

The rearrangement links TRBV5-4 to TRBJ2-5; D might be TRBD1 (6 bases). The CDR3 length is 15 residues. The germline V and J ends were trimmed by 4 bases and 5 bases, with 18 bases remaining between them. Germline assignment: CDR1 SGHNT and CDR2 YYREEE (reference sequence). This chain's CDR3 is CASSKNVQGKETQYF. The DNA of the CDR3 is TGTGCCAGCAGCAAGAATGTTCAGGGGAAGGAGACCCAGTACTTC.

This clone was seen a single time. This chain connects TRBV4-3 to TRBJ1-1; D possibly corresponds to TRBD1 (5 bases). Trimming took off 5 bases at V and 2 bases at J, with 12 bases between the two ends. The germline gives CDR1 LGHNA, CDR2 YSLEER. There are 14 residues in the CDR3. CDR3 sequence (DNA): TGCGCCAGCAGCTTAGGGGAACGAAACACTGAAGCTTTCTTT. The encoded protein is CASSLGERNTEAFF.

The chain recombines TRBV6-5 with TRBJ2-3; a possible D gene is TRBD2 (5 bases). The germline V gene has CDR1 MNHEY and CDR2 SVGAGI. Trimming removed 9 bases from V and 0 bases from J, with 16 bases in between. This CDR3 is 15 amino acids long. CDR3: CASSPSGTSTDTQYF. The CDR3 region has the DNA TGTGCCAGTTCCCCCAGCGGTACTAGCACAGATACGCAGTATTTT.

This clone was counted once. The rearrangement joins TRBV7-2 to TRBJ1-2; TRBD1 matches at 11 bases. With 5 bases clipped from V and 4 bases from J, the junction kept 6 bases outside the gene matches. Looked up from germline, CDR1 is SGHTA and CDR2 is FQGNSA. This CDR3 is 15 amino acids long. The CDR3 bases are TGTGCCAGCAGCGGGGGACAGGGGGGCTCCTATGGCTACACCTTC. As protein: CASSGGQGGSYGYTF.

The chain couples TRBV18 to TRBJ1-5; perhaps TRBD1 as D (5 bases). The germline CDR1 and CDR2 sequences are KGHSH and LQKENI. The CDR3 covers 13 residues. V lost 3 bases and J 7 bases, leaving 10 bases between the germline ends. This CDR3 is CASSPGGWQPQHF. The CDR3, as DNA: TGTGCCAGCTCACCCGGGGGTTGGCAGCCCCAGCATTTT.

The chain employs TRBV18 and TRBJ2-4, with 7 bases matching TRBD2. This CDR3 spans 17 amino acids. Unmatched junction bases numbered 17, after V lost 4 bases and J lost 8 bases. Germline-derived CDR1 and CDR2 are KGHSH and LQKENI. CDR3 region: CASSRFGGPGLRDIQYF. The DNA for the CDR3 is TGTGCCAGCTCACGGTTCGGGGGACCGGGACTACGAGACATTCAGTACTTC.

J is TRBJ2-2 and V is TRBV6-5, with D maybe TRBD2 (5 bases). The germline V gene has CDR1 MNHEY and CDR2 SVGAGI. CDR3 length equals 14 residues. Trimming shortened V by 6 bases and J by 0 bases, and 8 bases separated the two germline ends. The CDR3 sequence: CASRASTNTGELFF. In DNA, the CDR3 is TGTGCCAGCAGAGCTAGCACGAACACCGGGGAGCTGTTTTTT.